This TCR beta chain was identified during a study of blood T cell repertoires in COVID-19. Study-level background: COVID-19 samples, acute and convalescent, were from the United States, Italy and Spain.

Here immunoSEQ multiplex PCR was the method, and the copy in TCRdb shows in-frame clones only, minus some. Among some 300,000 clones listed, around 90% were seen once. Sequences were obtained from peripheral blood. This receptor was obtained from a man between 65 and 85 years old with acute or convalescent COVID-19.

CDR3 in amino acids: CASSFDSLLVNEQYF. CDR3 bases: TGTGCCAGTAGTTTCGACAGCCTTCTAGTCAACGAGCAGTACTTC. V usage is TRBV19 and J usage is TRBJ2-7; D is perhaps TRBD1 (5 bases). The CDR3 covers 15 residues. The V gene lost 5 bases and the J gene lost 5 bases, with 19 bases spanning the gap. The V gene's germline CDR1 is LNHDA and CDR2 SQIVND (reference sequence).